Listed below are T cell receptor beta chains from one sample, sequenced in a study of T-cell reconstitution after alpha-beta-depleted transplantation in children. A single record per CDR3 protein comes from TCRdb applying MiXCR to the PCR reads. Of approximately 500,000 distinct CDR3 sequences listed, roughly a tenth were seen once; the top ten hold 2% to 2.5%. The material was PBMCs, obtained before TCRalphabeta/CD19-depleted stem cell transplant. The receptors stem from a child between 2 and 9 years old with inherited bone marrow failure, due to receive a stem cell transplant. Both conserved end residues are part of each CDR3. A D gene is named only where the DNA matches it firmly. Only some rows state a clone size, as once, few, many or a class for expanded clones.

size	D	J	V	DNA	CDR3
.	.	TRBJ2-7	TRBV19	TGTGCCAGTAGTATCACCGACAGCGGCTCCTACGAGCAGTACTTC	CASSITDSGSYEQYF
many	TRBD2	TRBJ2-7	TRBV27	TGTGCCAGCAGGAGGGGACTAGCGCGAGGCTCCTACGAGCAGTACTTC	CASRRGLARGSYEQYF
few	.	TRBJ2-7	TRBV29-1	TGCAGCGTTGAAGATGCGGGCAACGAGCAGTACTTC	CSVEDAGNEQYF
few	.	TRBJ2-2	TRBV5-1	TGCGCCAGCACCGGAGCGAACACCGGGGAGCTGTTTTTT	CASTGANTGELFF
many	TRBD2	TRBJ2-1	TRBV7-9	TGTGCCAGCAGTCTAGCGGGGAACAATGAGCAGTTCTTC	CASSLAGNNEQFF
many	.	TRBJ2-7	TRBV11-2	TGTGCCAGCAGCTTAGTTCCGGCGCCAGTCAGCTCCTACGAGCAGTACTTC	CASSLVPAPVSSYEQYF
many	TRBD2	TRBJ2-1	TRBV12-3/TRBV12-4	TGTGCCAGCAGACCCCATTTGGGAGGGCCCTACGATGAGCAGTTCTTC	CASRPHLGGPYDEQFF
many	.	TRBJ2-7	TRBV4-1	TGCGCCAGCAGCCAAGCTCAGGACAGATACTACGAGCAGTACTTC	CASSQAQDRYYEQYF
many	TRBD1	TRBJ2-3	TRBV28	TGTGCCAGCAAGCTTGGGACAGTTACCACAGATACGCAGTATTTT	CASKLGTVTTDTQYF
many	TRBD1	TRBJ2-5	TRBV5-1	TGCGCCAGCAGCCGGGACAGGGCGGGAGAGACCCAGTACTTC	CASSRDRAGETQYF
.	.	TRBJ2-1	TRBV27	TGTGCCAGCAGTTTTGGTCTCAATCGGGGGAACAATGAGCAGTTCTTC	CASSFGLNRGNNEQFF
few	TRBD2	TRBJ2-7	TRBV27	TGTGCCAGCAGTCCACTAGCGGGAGGGGGGAACGAGCAGTACTTC	CASSPLAGGGNEQYF
.	.	TRBJ1-1	TRBV7-9	TGTGCCAGCAGAAGTTGGAGGCGCGCCACTGAAGCTTTCTTT	CASRSWRRATEAFF
many	TRBD1	TRBJ2-7	TRBV27	TGTGCCAGCAGTTTGGGACAGGGTTCTTTCTCCTACGAGCAGTACTTC	CASSLGQGSFSYEQYF
many	.	TRBJ2-7	TRBV19	TGTGCCAGTAGTATGGGCCGGGAGAGCGTTTGGTACGAGCAGTACTTC	CASSMGRESVWYEQYF
many	.	TRBJ2-3	TRBV11-2	TGTGCCAGCAGTGGGCTAACTTACGAACCTCGAGATACGCAGTATTTT	CASSGLTYEPRDTQYF
many	TRBD2	TRBJ2-1	TRBV7-2	TGTGCCAGCAGCTTAGGGCGGGGGACTAGCCGATCCTACAATGAGCAGTTCTTC	CASSLGRGTSRSYNEQFF
many	.	TRBJ2-7	TRBV28	TGTGCCAGCAGTTTATCGGGGGCCTGGTACGAGCAGTACTTC	CASSLSGAWYEQYF
.	.	TRBJ2-3	TRBV27	TGTGCCAGCACTACCGGGCACGCAGATACGCAGTATTTT	CASTTGHADTQYF
.	.	TRBJ2-5	TRBV9	TGTGCCAGCAGCGTAGAGCCAGGGGAAGAGACCCAGTACTTC	CASSVEPGEETQYF
.	.	TRBJ2-2	TRBV6-2/TRBV6-3	TGTGCCAGCAGTTACCTACGGGGCGGGGAGCTGTTTTTT	CASSYLRGGELFF
many	.	TRBJ2-3	TRBV5-4	TGTGCCAGCAGCACAGGACTCGATACGCAGTATTTT	CASSTGLDTQYF
many	TRBD2	TRBJ2-7	TRBV5-1	TGCGCCAGCAGTCTAGCGGTCCTCTCCTACGAGCAGTACTTC	CASSLAVLSYEQYF
many	TRBD1	TRBJ2-7	TRBV6-2/TRBV6-3	TGTGCCAGCAGAAATGGACAGGGCTACGAGCAGTACTTC	CASRNGQGYEQYF
many	TRBD1	TRBJ2-7	TRBV10-3	TGTGCCATCAGCGGGACAGGGAACTACGAGCAGTACTTC	CAISGTGNYEQYF
many	TRBD1	TRBJ1-2	TRBV7-9	TGTGCCAGCAGCTTCGGGACAGGGTATGGCTACACCTTC	CASSFGTGYGYTF
.	TRBD1	TRBJ2-7	TRBV20-1	TGCAGTGCCCGGACAGGGATCGAGCTCTACGAGCAGTACTTC	CSARTGIELYEQYF
many	.	TRBJ2-1	TRBV20-1	TGCAGTGCTAGAGTGACACGGACCTACAATGAGCAGTTCTTC	CSARVTRTYNEQFF
many	TRBD2	TRBJ2-1	TRBV7-6	TGTGCCAGCAGCTTTGGGACTAGCGACTACAATGAGCAGTTCTTC	CASSFGTSDYNEQFF
many	.	TRBJ2-1	TRBV6-1	TGTGCCAGCAGTGAACCGGGGGCAGATGAGCAGTTCTTC	CASSEPGADEQFF
many	.	TRBJ1-2	TRBV5-4	TGTGCCAGCAGCGTTGGCCAGGGGATCTATGGCTACACCTTC	CASSVGQGIYGYTF
many	TRBD2	TRBJ2-1	TRBV27	TGTGCCAGCAGTTTATCTACTAGCGCCAATGAGCAGTTCTTC	CASSLSTSANEQFF
many	.	TRBJ2-5	TRBV29-1	TGCAGCGTTGCTCAGGGCAGCGAGACCCAGTACTTC	CSVAQGSETQYF
many	.	TRBJ1-1	TRBV28	TGTGCCACCTCGGTAGGACAGCTTAACACTGAAGCTTTCTTT	CATSVGQLNTEAFF
many	TRBD1	TRBJ2-7	TRBV10-2	TGCGCCAGCAGTGAGTCGGCGGGACAGGGGCACTCCTACGAGCAGTACTTC	CASSESAGQGHSYEQYF
many	.	TRBJ1-1	TRBV27	TGTGCCGCCCGAACGGGAGGGACTGAAGCTTTCTTT	CAARTGGTEAFF
.	TRBD1	TRBJ1-5	TRBV28	TGTGCCAGCAGTTGGGGGACAGGTGGCAATCAGCCCCAGCATTTT	CASSWGTGGNQPQHF
many	.	TRBJ2-5	TRBV5-1	TGCGCCAGCAGCTTCCCGGCAGTCCGAGGGACCCAGTACTTC	CASSFPAVRGTQYF
many	.	TRBJ2-7	TRBV2	TGTGCCAGCAGTGAACTGACAGGAGAGCAGTACTTC	CASSELTGEQYF
many	.	TRBJ2-1	TRBV5-1	TGCGCCAGCAGCCCTCCCGGGGCCAGCGGGCACTCCTACAATGAGCAGTTCTTC	CASSPPGASGHSYNEQFF